These T cell receptor beta chains were read from a single sample in a study of cytotoxic CD8 clonotypes in ibrutinib-treated CLL. Measured with immunoSEQ multiplex PCR; TCRdb has only the in-frame clones, and not every one. The data hold about 140,000 clones, with 70% to 80% observed a single time. The material sequenced was PBMCs, taken after 12 months of ibrutinib treatment. The receptor set was obtained from a human donor with chronic lymphocytic leukemia. CDR3s include the opening cysteine and the closing phenylalanine or tryptophan. D genes are given only for firm matches. The listing skips clone size in some rows; elsewhere it reads once, few, many or a size class.

V gene: TRBV27
clone size: .
D gene: .
J gene: TRBJ2-5
CDR3 protein: CASSLFGWETQYF
CDR3 DNA: TGTGCCAGCAGTTTATTCGGGTGGGAGACCCAGTACTTC

V gene: TRBV27
clone size: .
D gene: TRBD1
J gene: TRBJ1-2
CDR3 protein: CASSQTGSDYGYTF
CDR3 DNA: TGTGCCAGCAGTCAGACAGGGTCTGACTATGGCTACACCTTC

V gene: TRBV18
clone size: .
D gene: .
J gene: TRBJ2-1
CDR3 protein: CASSPYSDYNEQFF
CDR3 DNA: TGTGCCAGCTCACCGTATTCGGATTACAATGAGCAGTTCTTC

V gene: TRBV28
clone size: .
D gene: TRBD1
J gene: TRBJ1-1
CDR3 protein: CASSITGTGNTEAFF
CDR3 DNA: TGTGCCAGCAGCATTACCGGGACAGGGAACACTGAAGCTTTCTTT

V gene: TRBV18
clone size: .
D gene: TRBD1
J gene: TRBJ2-5
CDR3 protein: CASSPTSTGHLQETQYF
CDR3 DNA: TGTGCCAGCTCACCCACGTCGACAGGGCACCTCCAAGAGACCCAGTACTTC

V gene: TRBV28
clone size: .
D gene: .
J gene: TRBJ2-7
CDR3 protein: CASRYRGGFYEQYF
CDR3 DNA: TGTGCCAGCAGGTACAGGGGGGGGTTCTACGAGCAGTACTTC

V gene: TRBV29-1
clone size: .
D gene: .
J gene: TRBJ1-2
CDR3 protein: CSVDPLGGRRGYTF
CDR3 DNA: TGCAGCGTTGACCCCCTGGGTGGCCGACGGGGCTACACCTTC

V gene: TRBV27
clone size: .
D gene: .
J gene: TRBJ2-7
CDR3 protein: CASSLSGRGTGQYF
CDR3 DNA: TGTGCCAGCAGTTTATCGGGGAGAGGGACGGGGCAGTACTTC

V gene: TRBV18
clone size: .
D gene: TRBD1
J gene: TRBJ1-3
CDR3 protein: CASSPLQGASSGNTIYF
CDR3 DNA: TGTGCCAGCTCACCACTACAGGGGGCCTCCTCTGGAAACACCATATATTTT

V gene: TRBV6-5
clone size: .
D gene: TRBD1
J gene: TRBJ2-7
CDR3 protein: CASSYHGQGDEQYF
CDR3 DNA: TGTGCCAGCAGTTACCACGGACAGGGGGACGAGCAGTACTTC

V gene: TRBV2
clone size: .
D gene: .
J gene: TRBJ2-7
CDR3 protein: CASRMTLSYEQYF
CDR3 DNA: TGTGCCAGCAGGATGACACTGTCCTACGAGCAGTACTTC

V gene: TRBV18
clone size: .
D gene: .
J gene: TRBJ2-5
CDR3 protein: CASFTSRTTETQYF
CDR3 DNA: TGTGCCAGCTTCACCAGTCGGACTACAGAGACCCAGTACTTC

V gene: TRBV19
clone size: once
D gene: TRBD1
J gene: TRBJ1-6
CDR3 protein: CASSLRDRATYNSPLHF
CDR3 DNA: TGTGCCAGTAGCCTCCGGGACAGGGCTACCTATAATTCACCCCTCCACTTT

V gene: TRBV6-5
clone size: .
D gene: TRBD1
J gene: TRBJ1-3
CDR3 protein: CASSRQGDSGNTIYF
CDR3 DNA: TGTGCCAGCAGCAGACAGGGGGATTCTGGAAACACCATATATTTT

V gene: TRBV5-1
clone size: .
D gene: TRBD1
J gene: TRBJ1-2
CDR3 protein: CASSLGQGARRNYGYTF
CDR3 DNA: TGCGCCAGCAGCTTGGGACAGGGGGCTCGGCGAAACTATGGCTACACCTTC

V gene: TRBV30
clone size: few
D gene: .
J gene: TRBJ1-6
CDR3 protein: CAWSILGTNSPLHF
CDR3 DNA: TGTGCCTGGAGTATTCTCGGTACCAATTCACCCCTCCACTTT

V gene: TRBV18
clone size: .
D gene: .
J gene: TRBJ1-5
CDR3 protein: CASSPSGGAEGQPQHF
CDR3 DNA: TGTGCCAGCTCACCCTCCGGGGGTGCGGAAGGTCAGCCCCAGCATTTT

V gene: TRBV27
clone size: .
D gene: TRBD2
J gene: TRBJ2-7
CDR3 protein: CASSLFLAASYEQYF
CDR3 DNA: TGTGCCAGCAGTTTATTTCTAGCGGCCTCCTACGAGCAGTACTTC

V gene: TRBV27
clone size: few
D gene: .
J gene: TRBJ2-7
CDR3 protein: CASSLTDSYEQYF
CDR3 DNA: TGTGCCAGCAGTTTAACTGACTCCTACGAGCAGTACTTC

V gene: TRBV9
clone size: .
D gene: .
J gene: TRBJ2-1
CDR3 protein: CASSSWGSVNEQFF
CDR3 DNA: TGTGCCAGCAGCTCCTGGGGGAGTGTCAATGAGCAGTTCTTC

V gene: TRBV21-1
clone size: .
D gene: .
J gene: TRBJ2-1
CDR3 protein: CASSKVGEVRDPGEQFF
CDR3 DNA: TGTGCCAGCAGCAAAGTCGGTGAAGTCCGCGATCCGGGTGAGCAGTTCTTC

V gene: TRBV7-9
clone size: .
D gene: .
J gene: TRBJ1-2
CDR3 protein: CASSLGGYGYTF
CDR3 DNA: TGTGCCAGCAGCTTGGGAGGGTACGGCTACACCTTC

V gene: TRBV28
clone size: once
D gene: TRBD1
J gene: TRBJ1-2
CDR3 protein: CASRGQSPYGYTF
CDR3 DNA: TGTGCCAGCAGGGGACAGTCGCCCTATGGCTACACCTTC

V gene: TRBV4-2
clone size: .
D gene: TRBD1
J gene: TRBJ2-7
CDR3 protein: CASSQGDRAYEQYF
CDR3 DNA: TGTGCCAGCAGCCAAGGTGACAGGGCATACGAGCAGTACTTC

V gene: TRBV18
clone size: .
D gene: TRBD2
J gene: TRBJ2-3
CDR3 protein: CASSATSGGSTDTQYF
CDR3 DNA: TGTGCCAGCTCAGCGACTAGCGGGGGGAGCACAGATACGCAGTATTTT

V gene: TRBV6-1
clone size: .
D gene: .
J gene: TRBJ2-5
CDR3 protein: CASSKGPAPQETQYF
CDR3 DNA: TGTGCCAGCAGCAAGGGACCGGCCCCCCAAGAGACCCAGTACTTC

V gene: TRBV5-1
clone size: .
D gene: .
J gene: TRBJ2-1
CDR3 protein: CASSLGRGGEQFF
CDR3 DNA: TGCGCCAGCAGCCTGGGAAGGGGCGGTGAGCAGTTCTTC

V gene: TRBV2
clone size: once
D gene: .
J gene: TRBJ2-7
CDR3 protein: CASQTQRGSYEQYF
CDR3 DNA: TGTGCCAGCCAAACCCAACGGGGCTCCTACGAGCAGTACTTC

V gene: TRBV7-6
clone size: .
D gene: .
J gene: TRBJ2-6
CDR3 protein: CASSITGANVLTF
CDR3 DNA: TGTGCCAGCAGCATAACTGGGGCCAACGTCCTGACTTTC

V gene: TRBV9
clone size: few
D gene: .
J gene: TRBJ2-5
CDR3 protein: CASSTHRESAQYF
CDR3 DNA: TGTGCCAGCAGCACACACAGGGAATCAGCCCAGTACTTC

V gene: TRBV6-5
clone size: .
D gene: TRBD1
J gene: TRBJ1-2
CDR3 protein: CASSRQGPDGYTF
CDR3 DNA: TGTGCCAGCAGTCGACAGGGACCGGATGGCTACACCTTC

V gene: TRBV28
clone size: .
D gene: .
J gene: TRBJ1-2
CDR3 protein: CASLGYGYTF
CDR3 DNA: TGTGCCAGCTTAGGGTACGGCTACACCTTC

V gene: TRBV11-2
clone size: .
D gene: TRBD1
J gene: TRBJ2-1
CDR3 protein: CASSKVGGGPGNEQFF
CDR3 DNA: TGTGCCAGCAGTAAAGTAGGGGGCGGTCCGGGCAATGAGCAGTTCTTC

V gene: TRBV19
clone size: .
D gene: .
J gene: TRBJ2-1
CDR3 protein: CASSISAGRLQGQFF
CDR3 DNA: TGTGCCAGTAGTATCTCAGCGGGTCGGCTACAGGGGCAGTTCTTC

V gene: TRBV15
clone size: once
D gene: .
J gene: TRBJ2-5
CDR3 protein: CATSRDGETQYF
CDR3 DNA: TGTGCCACCAGCAGAGATGGAGAGACCCAGTACTTC

V gene: TRBV5-5
clone size: .
D gene: .
J gene: TRBJ2-7
CDR3 protein: CASSLAALYEQYF
CDR3 DNA: TGTGCCAGCAGCTTGGCAGCCTTATACGAGCAGTACTTC

V gene: TRBV15
clone size: .
D gene: .
J gene: TRBJ1-2
CDR3 protein: CATSIPGSHYGYTF
CDR3 DNA: TGTGCCACCAGCATACCGGGATCCCACTATGGCTACACCTTC

V gene: TRBV7-9
clone size: .
D gene: TRBD1
J gene: TRBJ2-3
CDR3 protein: CASSETGGETDTQYF
CDR3 DNA: TGTGCCAGCAGCGAGACAGGGGGTGAAACAGATACGCAGTATTTT

V gene: TRBV6-6
clone size: .
D gene: .
J gene: TRBJ1-1
CDR3 protein: CASRWEGRLGTEAFF
CDR3 DNA: TGTGCCAGCAGGTGGGAAGGGAGGCTCGGCACTGAAGCTTTCTTT

V gene: TRBV29-1
clone size: .
D gene: .
J gene: TRBJ1-4
CDR3 protein: CSVIWQANEKLFF
CDR3 DNA: TGCAGCGTTATATGGCAGGCTAATGAAAAACTGTTTTTT

V gene: TRBV28
clone size: .
D gene: .
J gene: TRBJ1-2
CDR3 protein: CASSTYGGDYGYTF
CDR3 DNA: TGTGCCAGCAGTACCTACGGCGGAGACTATGGCTACACCTTC

V gene: TRBV4-1
clone size: .
D gene: TRBD1
J gene: TRBJ1-2
CDR3 protein: CASSQVFRTGGYGYTF
CDR3 DNA: TGCGCCAGCAGCCAAGTTTTTAGGACAGGAGGTTATGGCTACACCTTC

V gene: TRBV5-6
clone size: .
D gene: .
J gene: TRBJ2-5
CDR3 protein: CASSFGTHQETQYF
CDR3 DNA: TGTGCCAGCAGCTTTGGCACCCACCAAGAGACCCAGTACTTC

V gene: TRBV6-5
clone size: .
D gene: .
J gene: TRBJ1-5
CDR3 protein: CASSYGGGNQPQHF
CDR3 DNA: TGTGCCAGCAGTTACGGCGGGGGCAATCAGCCCCAGCATTTT

V gene: TRBV29-1
clone size: .
D gene: .
J gene: TRBJ1-2
CDR3 protein: CSVEVVGARSNYGYTF
CDR3 DNA: TGCAGCGTTGAAGTGGTGGGGGCGCGATCTAACTATGGCTACACCTTC

V gene: TRBV6-4
clone size: .
D gene: TRBD1
J gene: TRBJ2-3
CDR3 protein: CASSRTGVTDTQYF
CDR3 DNA: TGTGCCAGCAGTCGGACAGGCGTCACAGATACGCAGTATTTT

V gene: TRBV28
clone size: .
D gene: .
J gene: TRBJ2-5
CDR3 protein: CASTVLGPGQGETQYF
CDR3 DNA: TGTGCCAGCACCGTTTTGGGGCCGGGGCAGGGAGAGACCCAGTACTTC

V gene: TRBV2
clone size: many
D gene: TRBD1
J gene: TRBJ1-1
CDR3 protein: CASSLDRGRTEAFF
CDR3 DNA: TGTGCCAGCAGTTTGGACAGGGGACGTACTGAAGCTTTCTTT

V gene: TRBV27
clone size: .
D gene: TRBD1
J gene: TRBJ2-7
CDR3 protein: CASSFDRGYEQYF
CDR3 DNA: TGTGCCAGCAGTTTCGACAGGGGCTACGAGCAGTACTTC

V gene: TRBV29-1
clone size: .
D gene: .
J gene: TRBJ1-2
CDR3 protein: CSVGGGNGYTF
CDR3 DNA: TGCAGCGTTGGTGGGGGCAATGGCTACACCTTC

V gene: TRBV4-3
clone size: .
D gene: .
J gene: TRBJ2-3
CDR3 protein: CASSQVFQGRADTQYF
CDR3 DNA: TGCGCCAGCAGCCAAGTCTTCCAGGGCAGGGCAGATACGCAGTATTTT

V gene: TRBV11-1
clone size: .
D gene: TRBD1
J gene: TRBJ2-7
CDR3 protein: CASSLLGQGSYEQYF
CDR3 DNA: TGTGCCAGCAGCTTACTGGGACAGGGCTCCTACGAGCAGTACTTC

V gene: TRBV28
clone size: .
D gene: TRBD1
J gene: TRBJ2-7
CDR3 protein: CASLRQGSHEQYF
CDR3 DNA: TGTGCCAGCCTTAGACAGGGGAGCCACGAGCAGTACTTC

V gene: TRBV13
clone size: once
D gene: .
J gene: TRBJ2-4
CDR3 protein: CASSLRSSRRESIQYF
CDR3 DNA: TGTGCCAGCAGCTTAAGATCTAGCCGTCGAGAAAGCATTCAGTACTTC